One and the same sample provided the 8 T cell receptor beta chains below, sequenced in a study of blood T cell repertoires in COVID-19. TCRdb's copy holds only in-frame clones and misses some; the assay was immunoSEQ multiplex PCR. Of fewer than 300,000 clones detected, roughly 86% appear once; the ten largest clones hold over 7.5%. The sequenced material came from peripheral blood. These receptors were obtained from a man in his forties who had recovered from COVID-19.

The chain employs TRBV19 and TRBJ2-7, with D unresolved. V shed 5 bases and J shed 4 bases, with 15 bases lying between them. This CDR3 is 14 amino acids long. Germline-derived CDR1 and CDR2 are LNHDA and SQIVND (reference sequence). CDR3 DNA sequence: TGTGCCAGTAGTCTGAGCTCCATCGGGTACGAGCAGTACTTC. The encoded protein is CASSLSSIGYEQYF.

The chain links TRBV19 to TRBJ2-7; 11 bases match TRBD1. The CDR3 loop spans 13 amino acids. CDR1 and CDR2 (germline): LNHDA, SQIVND (reference sequence). Trimming at V came to 8 bases and at J to 7 bases, leaving 7 bases not matched to a gene. The CDR3 region has the DNA TGTGCCAGTCGGGACAGGGGGAATGGTGAGCAGTACTTC. It translates to CASRDRGNGEQYF.

This clone appeared a single time. This sequence joins TRBV7-9 and TRBJ2-5; D might be TRBD2 (7 bases). Trimming stripped 5 bases from V and 4 bases from J, with 20 bases between. This CDR3 has 16 amino acids. Germline values: CDR1 SEHNR, CDR2 FQNEAQ (reference sequence). CDR3 amino acids: CASSPGERGRGETQYF. The DNA for the CDR3 is TGTGCCAGCAGCCCAGGGGAAAGAGGGAGGGGAGAGACCCAGTACTTC.

This clone was seen only a few times. In nucleotides, the CDR3 is TGTGCCAGCTCACCGGGACAGGGGCGCAACACTGAAGCTTTCTTT. Translation gives CASSPGQGRNTEAFF. The chain is built from TRBV18 and TRBJ1-1; 10 nucleotides align to TRBD1. CDR3 length equals 15 residues. V lost 3 bases to trimming and J lost 2 bases; unmatched junction nucleotides: 3. Germline CDR1 is KGHSH and CDR2 is LQKENI.

This clone was observed a handful of times. The rearrangement links TRBV7-2 to TRBJ1-5; no definite D call. The germline CDR1 and CDR2 sequences are SGHTA and FQGNSA. V dropped 0 bases and J dropped 7 bases, with 10 bases sitting between them. The CDR3 is 14 amino acids. For the CDR3, the DNA is TGTGCCAGCAGCTTAGCGATGGCGGGGCAGCCCCAGCATTTT. This gives the protein CASSLAMAGQPQHF.

This chain connects TRBV5-8 to TRBJ1-5; D uncertain. CDR1 SGHTS and CDR2 YDEGEE come from the germline V gene. The CDR3 sequence is 15 residues long. V was shortened by 1 base and J by 5 bases, with 13 bases between the two germline ends. CDR3 region: CASSLSASEHQPQHF. CDR3 sequence (DNA): TGTGCCAGCAGCTTGTCCGCCTCAGAACATCAGCCCCAGCATTTT.

The chain recombines TRBV5-1 with TRBJ2-1; 7 bases line up with TRBD2. The CDR3 consists of 18 residues. The trim removed 1 base at V and 0 bases at J, leaving 10 bases unmatched. CDR1 is SGHRS and CDR2 is YFSETQ in the germline V gene. The CDR3 coding sequence is TGCGCCAGCAGCTTGTCGCTCGCGGGGGTGATCTCCTACAATGAGCAGTTCTTC. Translating it yields CASSLSLAGVISYNEQFF.

V and J are TRBV5-1 and TRBJ2-7, with 12 bases identical to TRBD1. This CDR3 spans 16 amino acids. The V and J ends lost 4 bases and 5 bases, in that order; junction bases with no gene match: 10. The germline V gene encodes CDR1 SGHRS and CDR2 YFSETQ. This CDR3 is CASSPRGQGASNEQYF. The CDR3 DNA follows: TGCGCCAGCAGCCCCCGGGGACAGGGGGCGTCTAACGAGCAGTACTTC.